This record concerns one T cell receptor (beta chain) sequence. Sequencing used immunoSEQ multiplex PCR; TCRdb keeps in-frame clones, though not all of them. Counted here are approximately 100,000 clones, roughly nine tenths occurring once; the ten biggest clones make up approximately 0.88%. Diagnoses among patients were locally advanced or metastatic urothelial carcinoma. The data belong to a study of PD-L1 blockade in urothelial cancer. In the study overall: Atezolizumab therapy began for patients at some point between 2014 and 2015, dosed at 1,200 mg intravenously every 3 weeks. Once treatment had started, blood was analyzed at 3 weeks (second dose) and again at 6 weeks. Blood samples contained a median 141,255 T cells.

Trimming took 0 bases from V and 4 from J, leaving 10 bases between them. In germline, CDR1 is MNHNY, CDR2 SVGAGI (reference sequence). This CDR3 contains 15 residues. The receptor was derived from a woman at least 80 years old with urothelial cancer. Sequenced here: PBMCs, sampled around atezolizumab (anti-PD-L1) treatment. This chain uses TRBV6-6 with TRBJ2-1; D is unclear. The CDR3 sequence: CASSYSAIFYNEQFF. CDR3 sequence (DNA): TGTGCCAGCAGTTACTCGGCAATCTTTTACAATGAGCAGTTCTTC.